What follows are 15 T cell receptor beta chains derived from one specimen sequenced in a study of tumor and adjacent non-tumor tissue in lung cancer. RNA was extracted from bulk tissue without any cell sorting. Three rounds of nested PCR, following a modified ARM-PCR protocol, produced the TCRbeta library. TCRdb re-analysed the multiplex PCR reads in MiXCR, keeping a single row per CDR3 protein. Here the sample spans just over 200,000 distinct CDR3 sequences, less than 80% being singletons. The sequencing input was lung tumor tissue. The receptors were gathered from a man aged 60-69 years with non-small cell lung cancer.

This chain connects TRBV5-1 to TRBJ2-2; TRBD1 aligns across 7 bases. Unmatched junction bases numbered 5, after V lost 8 bases and J lost 1 base. Germline V CDR1 and CDR2: SGHRS, YFSETQ. There are 14 residues in the CDR3. In DNA, the CDR3 is TGCGCCAGTCGGACAGGACTGAACACCGGGGAGCTGTTTTTT. It codes for CASRTGLNTGELFF.

On this clonotype itself: Likely a read error: the CDR3 ends without its conserved phenylalanine or tryptophan. The rearrangement links TRBV11-3 to TRBJ2-3; weak D call: TRBD1 (5 bases). The germline V gene encodes CDR1 SGHNT and CDR2 YENEEA. The CDR3 spans 15 residues. Here the CDR3 reads CVSSFGGASTDTQYY. CDR3 coding DNA: TGTGTCAGCAGCTTCGGTGGGGCTAGCACAGATACGCAGTATTAT.

Regarding this clonotype: Germline and junction disagree at one end, which may indicate a read error. The chain is built from TRBV20-1 and TRBJ1-1; D might be TRBD1 (6 bases). The CDR3 is 14 residues long. Germline V gene lookup returns CDR1 DFQATT and CDR2 SNEGSKA (reference sequence). CDR3 loop: CSTSTGWKNTEAFF. The CDR3 DNA follows: TGCAGTACTAGCACAGGGTGGAAGAACACTGAAGCTTTCTTT.

This clonotype showed up many times. The gene calls are TRBV20-1 and TRBJ2-3; the match to TRBD2 covers 7 bases. The germline V gene has CDR1 DFQATT and CDR2 SNEGSKA (reference sequence). V shed 0 bases and J 4 bases; nucleotides not matched to a gene: 10. The CDR3 is 16 amino acids. The CDR3 DNA reads as TGCAGTGCTAGAGATACGGGAGGAACGGGAGCAGATACGCAGTATTTT. Translated: CSARDTGGTGADTQYF.

This clonotype has ten or more counts. J is TRBJ2-7 and V is TRBV12-3 or TRBV12-4; 7 bases are a match to TRBD1. CDR3 length: 15 residues. With V trimmed by 0 bases and J by 2 bases, 4 bases remained unmatched. In DNA form, the CDR3 reads TGTGCCAGCAGTTTAGCACAGGGGCGGACCTACGAGCAGTACTTC. This translates into CASSLAQGRTYEQYF.

The sample holds a few counts of this clonotype. The V and J genes are TRBV20-1 and TRBJ2-1; perhaps TRBD1 as D (5 bases). In germline, CDR1 is DFQATT, CDR2 SNEGSKA (reference sequence). The ends were cut back, 5 bases at V and 13 bases at J, with 15 bases in the middle. The CDR3 runs 11 residues. CDR3 coding DNA: TGCAGTGCTGAGGATTCGGACAACCAGTTCTTC. Translated, it gives CSAEDSDNQFF.

This clonotype showed up many times. J is TRBJ1-2 and V is TRBV6-1; TRBD1 matches 7 bases. The CDR3 length is 14 residues. After removal of 4 bases from V and 4 bases from J, the junction contained 6 bases not matched to a gene. Germline CDR1 MNHNS, CDR2 SASEGT. The CDR3, as DNA: TGTGCCAGCAGTGTCACGACAGGGCCCTATGGCTACACCTTC. Translating it yields CASSVTTGPYGYTF.

This chain joins TRBV29-1 and TRBJ2-1; D is unresolved. Trimming shortened V by 7 bases and J by 5 bases, and 12 bases separated the two germline ends. Germline CDR1 is SQVTM and CDR2 is ANQGSEA. This CDR3 contains 12 residues. The CDR3 nucleotides are TGCAGCGCCGCTCGATGGGACAATGAGCAGTTCTTC. This codes for CSAARWDNEQFF.

The chain recombines TRBV11-3 with TRBJ2-1, with D uncertain. Trimming removed 1 base from V and 7 bases from J, with 8 bases in between. Germline CDR1 reads SGHNT; CDR2 reads YENEEA. CDR3 length: 13 amino acids. The CDR3 protein is CASSLVKANEQFF. The CDR3 DNA reads TGTGCCAGCAGCTTAGTCAAAGCGAATGAGCAGTTCTTC.

This chain connects TRBV20-1 to TRBJ1-1; no clear D gene. V dropped 6 bases and J dropped 5 bases, with 16 bases sitting between them. CDR1 is DFQATT and CDR2 is SNEGSKA in the germline V gene (reference sequence). This CDR3 has 13 amino acids. The CDR3 loop reads CSAEAMSTTEAFF. The CDR3 DNA sequence: TGCAGTGCCGAAGCCATGTCGACAACTGAAGCTTTCTTT.

This clonotype was seen a handful of times. The chain uses TRBV4-2 and TRBJ2-7, with D maybe TRBD2 (6 bases). The CDR3 spans 16 residues. The germline CDR1 and CDR2 sequences are LGHNA and YNFKEQ. Trimming pared 0 bases from V and 0 bases from J, leaving 12 bases between. CDR3 sequence (DNA): TGTGCCAGCAGCCAAGAGTCTCCCGGGAGCTCCTACGAGCAGTACTTC. It translates to CASSQESPGSSYEQYF.

Note on this clonotype: A single base separates this from a much larger clone, so it may be a read error. The chain is built from TRBV6-1 and TRBJ1-1, with D uncertain. CDR3 length: 12 residues. CDR1 and CDR2 (germline): MNHNS, SASEGT. Trimming pared 2 bases from V and 4 bases from J, leaving 5 bases between. The CDR3 DNA reads as TGTGCCAGCAGTGAACCGTTCACTGAAGCTTTCTTT. Translation gives CASSEPFTEAFF.

Of note for this clonotype: The conserved final phenylalanine or tryptophan is absent from the CDR3, which likely points to a read error. No DNA is shown, since the ends of the CDR3 on it are uncertain; the CDR3 is the one TCRdb lists. The V gene is TRBV20-1, the J gene TRBJ2-2; the D call in the table, TRBD2, was not verified against the DNA. Germline loops: CDR1 DFQATT, CDR2 SNEGSKA (reference sequence). Inclusive of both ends, the CDR3 amounts to 14 amino acids. CDR3 in amino acids: CSAKGWPVGGELSY.

The genes are TRBV11-2 and TRBJ1-2, with 10 bases identical to TRBD1. The germline V gene encodes CDR1 SGHAT and CDR2 FQNNGV. The length of the CDR3 is 15 residues. J gave up 10 bases and V 5 bases, and 13 bases lay outside the gene matches. The CDR3 loop is CASSRPGQGIDVYTF. Written as DNA, the CDR3 is TGTGCCAGCAGCCGACCGGGACAGGGGATCGATGTCTACACCTTC.

As to this clonotype: As the CDR3 is not closed by the conserved phenylalanine or tryptophan, this likely results from a read error. The chain employs TRBV11-2 and TRBJ1-1; D is undetermined. This CDR3 is built from 14 residues. From germline, CDR1 is SGHAT and CDR2 FQNNGV. Trimming left V 1 base short and J 1 base short, with 7 bases between. This chain's CDR3 is CASSLARTNTEAFY. The CDR3 region has the DNA TGTGCCAGCAGCTTAGCGCGCACGAACACTGAAGCTTTCTAT.